This TCR beta chain was obtained from a study of blood T cell repertoires in COVID-19. This clone was recorded only once. The age range of participants was about 18 to 100 years, with residence in about two dozen US areas. Recovered Cohort 3 donors showed two negative PCRs, clearance, or symptom resolution. The CDR3 is 15 amino acids. Germline V gene lookup returns CDR1 LNHDA and CDR2 SQIVND (reference sequence). V was pared by 6 bases and J by 1 base, with 7 bases of the junction left unmatched. In the original workflow: It was from reference gene primer amplification that nucleated cell counts were estimated. Repertoires were generated with immunoSEQ multiplex PCR, while TCRdb's copy carries only in-frame clones and drops some. That table furnishes V, J and clone size, whereas the DNA furnished D and trimming. The top ten clones hold around 15% of a sample with 180,000 or so clones, 70% to 85% of them seen once.

The source material was PBMCs or T cells enriched from blood (not recorded which). The sequence came from a man aged 45-65 years who had recovered from COVID-19. The chain joins TRBV19 to TRBJ1-1; the match to TRBD1 covers 8 bases. As DNA, the CDR3 is TGTGCCAGTAGCAAGAAGGGACAGGCGAACACTGAAGCTTTCTTT. This codes for CASSKKGQANTEAFF.